A selection of T cell receptor beta chains follows, all from one sample in a study of tumor-infiltrating lymphocytes in oesophageal squamous cell carcinoma. TCRdb used MiXCR to reprocess the PCR reads, holding one entry per CDR3 protein. The data contain just under 20,000 distinct CDR3 sequences, roughly two fifths of them singletons. The sequenced sample consisted of esophageal tumor tissue. The receptors were gathered from a male donor with esophageal squamous cell carcinoma. Each CDR3 is given without its conserved first and last residue.

j_gene: TRBJ2-3
v_gene: TRBV6-6
CDR3aa: ASRDTSGRVDTQY

j_gene: TRBJ2-5
v_gene: TRBV7-6
CDR3aa: ASSFYGTDRGTQY

j_gene: NA
v_gene: TRBV28
CDR3aa: ASSLGTSGQETQY

j_gene: TRBJ1-1
v_gene: TRBV2
CDR3aa: ASRQGERSEAF

j_gene: TRBJ1-4
v_gene: TRBV12-3/TRBV12-4
CDR3aa: ASSGGQGGEKLF

j_gene: NA
v_gene: TRBV7-4
CDR3aa: ASSLYRTGSTDTQF

j_gene: NA
v_gene: TRBV6-8
CDR3aa: ASSYSTNPGGGQETQY

j_gene: TRBJ2-5
v_gene: TRBV7-3
CDR3aa: ASSLIAGGGGTQY

j_gene: TRBJ2-7
v_gene: TRBV7-9
CDR3aa: ASSTSNYEQY

j_gene: TRBJ1-3
v_gene: TRBV28
CDR3aa: ASSPRLGPQGNTIY

j_gene: TRBJ2-5
v_gene: TRBV7-2
CDR3aa: ASSLLQGPTGEQY

j_gene: NA
v_gene: TRBV7-2
CDR3aa: ASSLGLSYNEQF

j_gene: TRBJ1-1
v_gene: TRBV29-1
CDR3aa: SVDRTGWTEAF

j_gene: TRBJ2-5
v_gene: TRBV7-2
CDR3aa: ASSRGKGETQY